This note documents a single T cell receptor (beta chain) sequence. The sample is drawn from a study of blood T cell repertoires in COVID-19. The overall study: COVID-19 samples, acute and convalescent, were from the United States, Italy and Spain. Sources were T cells, B-cell-depleted T cells, or PBMCs; the material itself was cDNA or gDNA.

The CDR3 length is 15 residues. The V gene lost 3 bases and the J gene lost 7 bases, with 16 bases spanning the gap. The germline CDR1 and CDR2 sequences are KGHSH and LQKENI. Here immunoSEQ multiplex PCR was the method, and the copy in TCRdb shows in-frame clones only, minus some. In the table there are about 95,000 clones, around 90% of which are singletons. Specimen: peripheral blood. The TCR originated in a woman aged 45-65 years in a cohort sampled during active COVID-19. The rearrangement uses TRBV18 and TRBJ2-1, with D tentatively TRBD2 (5 bases). CDR3 in DNA: TGTGCCAGCTCACCTGGAGGCAGCGCCAGGAATGAGCAGTTCTTC. Translated: CASSPGGSARNEQFF.